A single count supports the clone carrying this T cell receptor (beta chain). These data are taken from a study of blood T cell repertoires in COVID-19. The CDR3 extends over 12 amino acids. V was clipped by 5 bases and J by 7 bases, with 12 bases between them. CDR1 and CDR2 from the germline V gene are SEHNR and FQNEAQ (reference sequence). Profiling relied on immunoSEQ multiplex PCR, and the TCRdb table lists in-frame clones only, not all of them. The sample has 200,000 to 250,000 clones, around four fifths seen once; the top ten hold just under 20%. This clonotype originated in a man aged 25-40 years with active or convalescent COVID-19. The J gene is TRBJ2-7, the V gene TRBV7-9; possibly TRBD1 for D (5 bases). The sequencing sample was made of peripheral blood. The CDR3 DNA reads TGTGCCAGCAGCAGACGACAGACAGAGCAGTACTTC. This sequence encodes CASSRRQTEQYF.